The clone carrying this T cell receptor beta chain was observed a few times. As yet, its antigen is unknown. The source of the sample is a study of naive and memory T cell subsets. Study observations and caveats: Activation and differentiation may alter RNA-based TCR counts. Especially in CD8 cells, naive repertoires contained a few larger clonotypes, possibly CD45RA-re-expressing memory cells. Each distinct alpha or beta sequence counts as one clonotype.

The beta constant-region primer was an equimolar mix of two oligonucleotides covering TRBC1 and TRBC2. Nested alpha and beta constant-region primers with the SP2 primer drove four PCR rounds on ligated cDNA. TCRdb analysed the UMI-ligation and nested PCR reads with MiXCR anew, one entry per CDR3 protein. The repertoire holds some 82,000 distinct CDR3 sequences, over 9% seen once, with about 0.14% in the top ten. Source material: naive CD4+ T cells from blood. The receptor was derived from a human donor in good health.

CDR3 residues: CASSSPRLRGSSYEQYF. The CDR3 nucleotides read TGTGCCAGCAGTTCTCCCCGGCTGCGCGGGAGCTCCTACGAGCAGTACTTC. The genes are TRBV12-3 or TRBV12-4 and TRBJ2-7, with TRBD2 matching 7 bases. V lost 4 bases, J lost 0 bases, and 12 bases stayed unmatched. The CDR3 covers 17 residues.